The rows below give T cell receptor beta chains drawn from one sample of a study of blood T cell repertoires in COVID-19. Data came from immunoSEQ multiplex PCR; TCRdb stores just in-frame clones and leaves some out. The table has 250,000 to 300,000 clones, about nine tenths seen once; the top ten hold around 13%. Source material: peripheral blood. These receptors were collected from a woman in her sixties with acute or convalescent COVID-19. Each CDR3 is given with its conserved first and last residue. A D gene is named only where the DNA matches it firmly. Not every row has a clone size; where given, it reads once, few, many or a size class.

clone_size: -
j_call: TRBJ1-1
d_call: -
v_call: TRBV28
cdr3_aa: CASRLESTEAFF
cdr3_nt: TGTGCCAGCAGGCTCGAGAGCACTGAAGCTTTCTTT

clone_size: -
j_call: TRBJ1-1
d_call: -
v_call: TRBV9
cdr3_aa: CASSARPGAAWNTEAFF
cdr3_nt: TGTGCCAGCAGCGCGCGACCAGGGGCCGCCTGGAACACTGAAGCTTTCTTT

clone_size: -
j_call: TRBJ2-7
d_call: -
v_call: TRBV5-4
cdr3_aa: CASSPGSVAYEQYF
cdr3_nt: TGTGCCAGCAGCCCCGGTTCGGTCGCCTACGAGCAGTACTTC

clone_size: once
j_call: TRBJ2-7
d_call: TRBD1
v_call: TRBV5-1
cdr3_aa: CASSLEQGKEQYF
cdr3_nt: TGCGCCAGCAGCTTGGAACAGGGGAAAGAGCAGTACTTC

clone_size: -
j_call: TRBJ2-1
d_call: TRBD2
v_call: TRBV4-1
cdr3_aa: CASSQDWTSGRGGSYNEQFF
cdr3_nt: TGCGCCAGCAGCCAAGATTGGACTAGCGGGAGAGGGGGATCCTACAATGAGCAGTTCTTC

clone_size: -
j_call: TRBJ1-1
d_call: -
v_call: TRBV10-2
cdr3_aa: CATRDYLSYAEAFF
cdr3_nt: TGCGCCACCCGGGATTACTTATCGTACGCTGAAGCTTTCTTT

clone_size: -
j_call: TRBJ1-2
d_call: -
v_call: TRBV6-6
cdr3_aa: CASVQGRSYGYTF
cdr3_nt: TGTGCCAGCGTTCAGGGTAGGAGCTATGGCTACACCTTC

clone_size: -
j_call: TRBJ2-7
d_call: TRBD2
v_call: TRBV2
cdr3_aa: CASLRLADYEQYF
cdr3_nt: TGTGCCAGCTTACGACTAGCGGACTACGAGCAGTACTTC

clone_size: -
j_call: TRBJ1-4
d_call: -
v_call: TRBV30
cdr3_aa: CAWSPGTTNEKLFF
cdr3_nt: TGTGCCTGGAGCCCAGGGACAACTAATGAAAAACTGTTTTTT

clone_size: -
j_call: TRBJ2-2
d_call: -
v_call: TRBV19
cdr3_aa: CASSIAGKIGGELFF
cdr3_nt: TGTGCCAGTAGTATAGCGGGGAAGATTGGCGGGGAGCTGTTTTTT

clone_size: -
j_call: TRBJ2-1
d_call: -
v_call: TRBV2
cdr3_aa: CASSEMREQFF
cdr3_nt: TGTGCCAGCAGTGAAATGCGTGAGCAGTTCTTC

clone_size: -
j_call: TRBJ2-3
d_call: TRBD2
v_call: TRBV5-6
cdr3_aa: CASSFVGGGTDTQYF
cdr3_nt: TGTGCCAGCAGCTTTGTGGGAGGGGGCACAGATACGCAGTATTTT

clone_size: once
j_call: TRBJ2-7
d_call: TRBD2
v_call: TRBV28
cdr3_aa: CASSSTLAGVSYEQYF
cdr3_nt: TGTGCCAGCAGTTCAACCTTAGCGGGGGTCTCCTACGAGCAGTACTTC

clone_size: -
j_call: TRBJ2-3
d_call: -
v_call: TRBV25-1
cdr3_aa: CASSDRGAGVDTQYF
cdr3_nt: TGTGCCAGCAGTGACAGGGGGGCCGGGGTAGATACGCAGTATTTT

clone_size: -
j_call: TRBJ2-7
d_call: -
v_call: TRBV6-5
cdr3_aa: CASSYSAAGPYEQYF
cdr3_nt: TGTGCCAGCAGTTACTCCGCGGCGGGTCCCTACGAGCAGTACTTC

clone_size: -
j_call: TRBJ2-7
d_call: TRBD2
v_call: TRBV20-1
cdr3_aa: CSASANTQRGRSYEQYF
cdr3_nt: TGCAGTGCTAGTGCCAACACGCAGCGGGGGCGCTCCTACGAGCAGTACTTC

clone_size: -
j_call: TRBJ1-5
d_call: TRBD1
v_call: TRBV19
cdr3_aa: CASSEGQGAPRNNQPQHF
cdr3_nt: TGTGCCAGTAGTGAAGGACAGGGGGCCCCGAGAAACAATCAGCCCCAGCATTTT

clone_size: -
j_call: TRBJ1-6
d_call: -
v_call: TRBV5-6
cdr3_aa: CASRNPDNQGTNSPLHF
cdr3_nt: TGTGCCAGCAGAAATCCCGACAATCAGGGGACCAATTCACCCCTCCACTTT

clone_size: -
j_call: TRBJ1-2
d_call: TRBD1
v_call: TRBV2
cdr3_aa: CASSEARAAQGDGYTF
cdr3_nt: TGTGCCAGCAGTGAAGCTCGGGCCGCCCAGGGGGATGGCTACACCTTC

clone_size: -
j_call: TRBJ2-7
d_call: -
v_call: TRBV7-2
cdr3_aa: CASSLGAEQYF
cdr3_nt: TGTGCCAGCAGCCTAGGGGCCGAGCAGTACTTC

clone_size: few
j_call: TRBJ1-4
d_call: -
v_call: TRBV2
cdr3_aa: CASKTAQGTTNEKLFF
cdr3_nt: TGTGCCAGCAAAACGGCGCAGGGGACCACTAATGAAAAACTGTTTTTT

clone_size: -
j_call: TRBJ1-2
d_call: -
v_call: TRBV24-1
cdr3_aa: CATSGGQNYGYTF
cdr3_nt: TGTGCCACCAGTGGGGGGCAGAACTATGGCTACACCTTC

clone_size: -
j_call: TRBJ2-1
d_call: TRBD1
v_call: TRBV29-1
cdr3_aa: CSVEAGTGNWFF
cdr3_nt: TGCAGCGTAGAAGCCGGGACAGGGAATTGGTTCTTC

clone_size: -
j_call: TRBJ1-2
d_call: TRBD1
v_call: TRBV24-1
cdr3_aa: CATSDNRGHGYTF
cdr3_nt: TGTGCCACCAGTGACAACAGGGGTCATGGCTACACCTTC

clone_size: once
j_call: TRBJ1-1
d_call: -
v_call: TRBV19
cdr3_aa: CASSISMNTEAFF
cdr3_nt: TGTGCCAGTAGTATTTCTATGAACACTGAAGCTTTCTTT

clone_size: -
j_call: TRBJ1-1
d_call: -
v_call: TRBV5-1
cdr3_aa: CASSRPGSSTEAFF
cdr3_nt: TGCGCCAGCAGCAGGCCGGGGTCGAGCACTGAAGCTTTCTTT

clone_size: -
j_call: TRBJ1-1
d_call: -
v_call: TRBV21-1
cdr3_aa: CASKGANTEAFF
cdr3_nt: TGTGCCAGCAAGGGGGCTAACACTGAAGCTTTCTTT

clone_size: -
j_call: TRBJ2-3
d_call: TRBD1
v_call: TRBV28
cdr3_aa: CASSMTGVGGTDTQYF
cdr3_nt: TGTGCCAGCAGCATGACAGGGGTTGGAGGCACAGATACGCAGTATTTT

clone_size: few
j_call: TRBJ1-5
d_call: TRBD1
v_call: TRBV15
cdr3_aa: CATSSQESNRGNQPQHF
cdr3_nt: TGTGCCACCAGCAGTCAAGAAAGTAACAGGGGAAATCAGCCCCAGCATTTT

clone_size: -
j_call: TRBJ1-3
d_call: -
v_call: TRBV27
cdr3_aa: CASSLSGGSSGNTIYF
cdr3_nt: TGTGCCAGCAGTTTATCGGGGGGGAGCTCTGGAAACACCATATATTTT

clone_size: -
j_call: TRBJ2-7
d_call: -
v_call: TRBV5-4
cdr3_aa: CASSLDRTPYEQYF
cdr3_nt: TGTGCCAGCAGCTTGGACAGGACGCCCTACGAGCAGTACTTC

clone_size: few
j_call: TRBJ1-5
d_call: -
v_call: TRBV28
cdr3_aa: CASSSRSFWRGGNQPQHF
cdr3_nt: TGTGCCAGCAGTTCTCGGTCATTCTGGAGAGGAGGCAATCAGCCCCAGCATTTT

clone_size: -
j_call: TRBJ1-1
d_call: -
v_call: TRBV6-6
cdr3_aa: CASSQIQGTRNTEAFF
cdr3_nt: TGTGCCAGCAGTCAAATACAGGGAACCAGGAACACTGAAGCTTTCTTT

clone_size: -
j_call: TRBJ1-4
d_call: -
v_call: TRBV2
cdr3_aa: CASSMEQSEKLFF
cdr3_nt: TGTGCCAGCAGCATGGAACAGTCCGAAAAACTGTTTTTT

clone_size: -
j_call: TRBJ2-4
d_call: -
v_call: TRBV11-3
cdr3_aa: CASSLDKVPGAKNIQYF
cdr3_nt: TGTGCCAGCAGCTTAGATAAAGTACCGGGGGCCAAAAACATTCAGTACTTC

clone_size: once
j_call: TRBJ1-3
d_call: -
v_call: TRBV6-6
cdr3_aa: CASIGRTNSGNTIYF
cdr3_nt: TGTGCCAGCATCGGACGGACTAACTCTGGAAACACCATATATTTT

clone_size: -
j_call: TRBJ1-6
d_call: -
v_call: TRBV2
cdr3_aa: CASGGESYNSPLHF
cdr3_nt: TGTGCCAGCGGAGGGGAATCCTATAATTCACCCCTCCACTTT

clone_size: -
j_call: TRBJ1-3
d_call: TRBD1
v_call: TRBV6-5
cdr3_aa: CASRTTGGNTIYF
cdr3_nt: TGTGCCAGCAGGACGACAGGGGGAAACACCATATATTTT

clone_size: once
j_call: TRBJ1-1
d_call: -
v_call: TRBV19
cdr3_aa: CASSVTGIGGAMNTEAFF
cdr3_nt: TGTGCCAGTAGTGTGACAGGAATCGGGGGGGCCATGAACACTGAAGCTTTCTTT

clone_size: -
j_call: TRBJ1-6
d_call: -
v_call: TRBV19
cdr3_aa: CATTDSRNSPLHF
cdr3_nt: TGTGCCACCACGGACAGTAGGAATTCACCCCTCCACTTT

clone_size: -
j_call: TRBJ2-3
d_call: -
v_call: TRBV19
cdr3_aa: CASSIFAGRGATDTQYF
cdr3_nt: TGTGCCAGTAGTATTTTTGCGGGTCGGGGAGCCACAGATACGCAGTATTTT

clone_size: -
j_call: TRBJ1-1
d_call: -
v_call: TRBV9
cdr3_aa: CASSVIQGGTEAFF
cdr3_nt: TGTGCCAGCAGCGTTATTCAGGGCGGCACTGAAGCTTTCTTT

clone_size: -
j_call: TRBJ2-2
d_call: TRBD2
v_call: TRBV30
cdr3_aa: CARKREGTGELFF
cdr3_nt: TGTGCCCGTAAGCGGGAGGGCACCGGGGAGCTGTTTTTT

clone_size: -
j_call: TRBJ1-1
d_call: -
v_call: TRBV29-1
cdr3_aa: CSVEKQVDTEAFF
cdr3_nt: TGCAGCGTTGAAAAACAGGTAGACACTGAAGCTTTCTTT

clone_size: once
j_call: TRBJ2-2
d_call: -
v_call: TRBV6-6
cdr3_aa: CASSRDITNTGELFF
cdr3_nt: TGTGCCAGCAGCCGCGACATTACTAACACCGGGGAGCTGTTTTTT

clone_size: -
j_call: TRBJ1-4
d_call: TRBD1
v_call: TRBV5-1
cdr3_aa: CASSLALGQGNEKLFF
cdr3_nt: TGCGCCAGCAGCTTGGCCCTGGGACAGGGGAATGAAAAACTGTTTTTT

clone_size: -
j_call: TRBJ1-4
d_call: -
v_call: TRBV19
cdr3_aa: CASTLGGLNEKLFF
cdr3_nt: TGTGCCAGTACCCTCGGCGGACTAAATGAAAAACTGTTTTTT

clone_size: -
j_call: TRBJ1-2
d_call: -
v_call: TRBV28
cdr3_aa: CASSLSRAYGYTF
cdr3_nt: TGTGCCAGCAGTTTATCCAGGGCCTATGGCTACACCTTC

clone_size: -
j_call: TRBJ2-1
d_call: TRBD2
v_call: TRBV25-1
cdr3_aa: CASSPVRGRGGNEQFF
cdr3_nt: TGTGCCAGCAGTCCCGTTCGGGGGCGGGGGGGCAATGAGCAGTTCTTC

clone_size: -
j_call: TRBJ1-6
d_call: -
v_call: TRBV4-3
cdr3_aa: CASSQEGAGLNSPLHF
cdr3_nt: TGCGCCAGCAGCCAAGAAGGAGCAGGACTAAATTCACCCCTCCACTTT

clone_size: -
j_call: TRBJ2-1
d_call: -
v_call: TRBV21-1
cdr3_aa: CASSNRDDRGRGWNEQFF
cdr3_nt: TGTGCCAGCAGCAATCGAGACGACAGGGGGCGAGGTTGGAATGAGCAGTTCTTC

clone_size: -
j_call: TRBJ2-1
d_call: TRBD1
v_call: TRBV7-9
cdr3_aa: CASSPSGTGFYNEQFF
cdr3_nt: TGTGCCAGCAGCCCATCCGGGACAGGTTTCTACAATGAGCAGTTCTTC

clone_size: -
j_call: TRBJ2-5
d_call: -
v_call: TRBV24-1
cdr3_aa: CATSDLKFGRGGETQYF
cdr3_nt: TGTGCCACCAGTGATTTGAAGTTCGGCAGGGGTGGCGAGACCCAGTACTTC

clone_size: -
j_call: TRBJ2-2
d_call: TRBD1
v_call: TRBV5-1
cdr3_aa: CASSWTGGDTGELFF
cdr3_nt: TGCGCCAGCAGCTGGACAGGGGGGGACACCGGGGAGCTGTTTTTT

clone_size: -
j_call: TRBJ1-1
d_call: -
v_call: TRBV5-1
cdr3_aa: CASSLGTENTEAFF
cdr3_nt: TGCGCCAGCAGCTTGGGGACAGAGAACACTGAAGCTTTCTTT

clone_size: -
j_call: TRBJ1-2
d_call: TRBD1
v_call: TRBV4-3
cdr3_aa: CASSQEEGQNYGHTF
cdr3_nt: TGCGCCAGCAGCCAAGAAGAGGGACAGAACTATGGCCACACCTTC

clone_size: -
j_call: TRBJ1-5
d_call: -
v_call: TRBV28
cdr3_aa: CASRLRGYEAQHF
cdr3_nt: TGTGCCAGCAGACTGAGAGGGTACGAGGCCCAGCATTTT

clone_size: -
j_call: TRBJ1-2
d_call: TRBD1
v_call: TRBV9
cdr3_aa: CASSPTTGQGNYGYTF
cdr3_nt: TGTGCCAGCAGCCCCACGACGGGACAGGGGAACTATGGCTACACCTTC

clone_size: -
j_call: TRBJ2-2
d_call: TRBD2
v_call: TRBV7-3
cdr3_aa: CASSLQAGVGTGELFF
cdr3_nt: TGTGCCAGCAGCTTACAAGCGGGAGTAGGTACCGGGGAGCTGTTTTTT

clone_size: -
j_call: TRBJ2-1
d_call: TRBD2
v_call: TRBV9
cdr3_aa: CASSIAAGLAGFEQFF
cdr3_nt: TGTGCCAGCAGCATTGCAGCTGGACTAGCGGGCTTTGAGCAGTTCTTC